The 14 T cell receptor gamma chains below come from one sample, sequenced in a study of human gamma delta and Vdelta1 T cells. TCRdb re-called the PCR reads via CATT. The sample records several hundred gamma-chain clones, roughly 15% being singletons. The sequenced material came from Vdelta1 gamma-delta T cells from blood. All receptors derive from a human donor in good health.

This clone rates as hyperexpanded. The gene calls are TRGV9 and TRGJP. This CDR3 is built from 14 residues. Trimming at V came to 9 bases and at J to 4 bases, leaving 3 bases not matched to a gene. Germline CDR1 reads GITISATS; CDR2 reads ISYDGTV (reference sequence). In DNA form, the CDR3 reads TGTGCCTTGATACAAGAGTTGGGCAAAAAAATCAAGGTATTT. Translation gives CALIQELGKKIKVF.

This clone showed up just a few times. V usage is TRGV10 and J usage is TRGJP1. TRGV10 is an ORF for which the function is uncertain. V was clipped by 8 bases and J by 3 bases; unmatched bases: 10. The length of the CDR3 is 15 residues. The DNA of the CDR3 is TGTGCTGCGTGGGATTATCCCCCCACTGGTTGGTTCAAGATATTT. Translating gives CAAWDYPPTGWFKIF.

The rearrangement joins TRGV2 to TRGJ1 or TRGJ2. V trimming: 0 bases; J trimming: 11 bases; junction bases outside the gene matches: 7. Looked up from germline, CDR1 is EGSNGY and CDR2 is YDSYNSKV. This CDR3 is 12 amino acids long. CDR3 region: CATWDGPREKLF. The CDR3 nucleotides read TGTGCCACCTGGGACGGGCCTAGGGAGAAACTCTTT.

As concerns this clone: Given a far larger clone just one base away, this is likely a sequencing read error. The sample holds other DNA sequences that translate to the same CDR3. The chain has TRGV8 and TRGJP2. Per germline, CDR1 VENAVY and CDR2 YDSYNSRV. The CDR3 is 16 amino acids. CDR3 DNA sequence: TGCGCCACCTGGATTACCGGGCGTAGTAGTGATTGGATCAAGACGTTT. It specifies CATWITGRSSDWIKTF.

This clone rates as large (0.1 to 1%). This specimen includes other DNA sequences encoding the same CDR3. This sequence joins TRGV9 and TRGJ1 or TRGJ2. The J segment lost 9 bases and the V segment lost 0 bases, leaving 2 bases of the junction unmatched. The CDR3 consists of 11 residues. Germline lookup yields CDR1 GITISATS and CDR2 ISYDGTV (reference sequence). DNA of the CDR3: TGTGCCTTGTGGGAGGTGCGTAAGAAACTCTTT. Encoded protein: CALWEVRKKLF.

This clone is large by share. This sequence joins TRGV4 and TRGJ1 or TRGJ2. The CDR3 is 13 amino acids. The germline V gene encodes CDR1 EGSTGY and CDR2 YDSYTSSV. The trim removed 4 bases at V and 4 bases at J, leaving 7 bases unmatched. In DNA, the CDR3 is TGTGCCACCTGGGACGGGCACTATTATAAGAAACTCTTT. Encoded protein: CATWDGHYYKKLF.

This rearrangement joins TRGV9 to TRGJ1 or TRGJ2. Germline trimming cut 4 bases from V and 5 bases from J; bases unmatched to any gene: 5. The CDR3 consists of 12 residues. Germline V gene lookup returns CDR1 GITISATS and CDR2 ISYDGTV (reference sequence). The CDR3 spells CALWERHYKKLF. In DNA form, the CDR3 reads TGTGCCTTGTGGGAACGACATTATAAGAAACTCTTT.

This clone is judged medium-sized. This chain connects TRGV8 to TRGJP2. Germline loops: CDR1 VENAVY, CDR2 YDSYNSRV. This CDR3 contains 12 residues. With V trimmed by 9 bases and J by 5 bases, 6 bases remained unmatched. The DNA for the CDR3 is TGTGCCACCCGCGCGAGTGATTGGATCAAGACGTTT. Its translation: CATRASDWIKTF.

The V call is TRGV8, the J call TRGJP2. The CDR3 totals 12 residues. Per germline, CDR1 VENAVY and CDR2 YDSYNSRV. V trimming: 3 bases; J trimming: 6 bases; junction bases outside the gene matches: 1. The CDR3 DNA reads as TGTGCCACCTGGGATGGTGATTGGATCAAGACGTTT. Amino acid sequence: CATWDGDWIKTF.

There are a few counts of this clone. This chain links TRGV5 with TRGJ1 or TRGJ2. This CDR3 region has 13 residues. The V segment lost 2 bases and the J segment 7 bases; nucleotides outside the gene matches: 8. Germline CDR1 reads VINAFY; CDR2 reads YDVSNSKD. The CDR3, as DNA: TGTGCCACCTGGGACACCCCTTGGTATAAGAAACTCTTT. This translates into CATWDTPWYKKLF.

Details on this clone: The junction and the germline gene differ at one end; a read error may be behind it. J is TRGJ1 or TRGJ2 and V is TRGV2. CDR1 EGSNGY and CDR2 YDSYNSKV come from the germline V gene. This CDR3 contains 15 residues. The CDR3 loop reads CATWNGQDRDYKKLF. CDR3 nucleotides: TGTGCCACCTGGAACGGGCAGGATAGGGATTATAAGAAACTCTTT.

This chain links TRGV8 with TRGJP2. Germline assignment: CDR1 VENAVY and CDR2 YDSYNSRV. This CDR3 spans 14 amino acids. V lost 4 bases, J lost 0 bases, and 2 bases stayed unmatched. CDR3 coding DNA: TGTGCCACCTGGGAGTATAGTAGTGATTGGATCAAGACGTTT. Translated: CATWEYSSDWIKTF.

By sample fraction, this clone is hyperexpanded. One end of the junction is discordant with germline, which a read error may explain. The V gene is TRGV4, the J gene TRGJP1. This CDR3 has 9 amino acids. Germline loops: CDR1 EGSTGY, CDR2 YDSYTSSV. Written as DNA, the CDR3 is TGCGCCACTGGTTGGTTCAAGATATTT. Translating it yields CATGWFKIF.

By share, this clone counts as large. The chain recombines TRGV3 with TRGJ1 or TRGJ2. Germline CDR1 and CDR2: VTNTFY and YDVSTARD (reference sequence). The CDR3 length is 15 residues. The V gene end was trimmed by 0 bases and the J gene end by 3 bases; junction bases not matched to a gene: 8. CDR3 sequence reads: CATWDRPRGYYKKLF. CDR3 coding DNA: TGTGCCACCTGGGACAGGCCTCGGGGTTATTATAAGAAACTCTTT.